This passage covers 10 T cell receptor beta chains from one sample sequenced in a study of blood T cell repertoires in COVID-19. Only in-frame clones appear in the TCRdb table, and some are missing; sequencing was by immunoSEQ multiplex PCR. In the table there are 250,000 to 300,000 clones, around 87% of which are singletons. The sequencing input was peripheral blood. These receptors were obtained from a woman aged 45-65 years who had recovered from COVID-19.

In DNA, the CDR3 is TGTGCCAGCAGCTTTGAGGGGGCATCGTATGGCTACACCTTC. As protein: CASSFEGASYGYTF. The chain uses TRBV7-2 and TRBJ1-2, with 7 bases fitting TRBD1. V was clipped by 3 bases and J by 5 bases; unmatched bases: 6. The germline V gene has CDR1 SGHTA and CDR2 FQGNSA. The CDR3 length is 14 residues.

The chain has TRBV25-1 and TRBJ1-1; D is perhaps TRBD1 (5 bases). Trimming stripped 5 bases from V and 4 bases from J, with 11 bases between. Germline V gene data show CDR1 as MGHDK and CDR2 as SYGVNS. The CDR3 is made up of 13 amino acids. The CDR3 DNA follows: TGTGCCAGCAGTAGGCAGGGTTTCACTGAAGCTTTCTTT. It translates to CASSRQGFTEAFF.

The gene calls are TRBV6-7 and TRBJ2-7; TRBD1 aligns across 8 bases. TRBV6-7 is classed as an ORF, of uncertain function. The V segment lost 5 bases and the J segment 7 bases; nucleotides outside the gene matches: 13. This CDR3 region has 15 residues. CDR3 amino acids: CASSRRDRYVWEQYF. In nucleotides, the CDR3 is TGTGCCAGCAGTCGCCGGGACAGGTATGTGTGGGAGCAGTACTTC.

The J gene is TRBJ2-7, the V gene TRBV5-4; the D gene is possibly TRBD2 (6 bases). The ends were cut back, 4 bases at V and 3 bases at J, with 8 bases in the middle. Germline V gene sequence: CDR1 SGHNT, CDR2 YYREEE (reference sequence). The CDR3 runs to 12 residues. CDR3 DNA: TGTGCCAGCAGCACGGGACTCTACGAGCAGTACTTC. Translating it yields CASSTGLYEQYF. Looking up the rest from reference TRBV5-4 and TRBJ2-7 gives the full variable domain: ETGVTQSPTHLIKTRGQQVTLRCSSQSGHNTVSWYQQALGQGPQFIFQYYREEENGRGNFPPRFSGLQFPNYSSELNVNALELDDSALYLCASSTGLYEQYFGPGTRLTVT.

This chain links TRBV10-2 with TRBJ2-1; 8 bases align to TRBD2. CDR3 length: 16 amino acids. Germline lookup yields CDR1 WSHSY and CDR2 SAAADI. V was clipped by 2 bases and J by 8 bases; unmatched bases: 11. CDR3 sequence: CASSELGAGVGDEQFF. DNA of the CDR3: TGCGCCAGCAGTGAGCTCGGAGCGGGAGTGGGCGATGAGCAGTTCTTC.

J is TRBJ2-3 and V is TRBV9; D unclear. CDR1 is SGDLS and CDR2 is YYNGEE in the germline V gene. V was trimmed by 3 bases and J by 6 bases, leaving 8 bases between them. The CDR3 consists of 12 residues. CDR3 protein: CASSGAGDTQYF. Written as DNA, the CDR3 is TGTGCCAGCAGCGGCGCCGGGGATACGCAGTATTTT.

V usage is TRBV2 and J usage is TRBJ2-7, with 10 bases lining up with TRBD2. Germline CDR1 and CDR2: SNHLY and FYNNEI. The ends lost 6 bases at V and 2 bases at J; junction bases unmatched: 4. The CDR3 is 14 amino acids. CDR3 bases: TGTGCCAGCAGCGATAGCGGGGGGACCTACGAGCAGTACTTC. It is translated as CASSDSGGTYEQYF.

The rearrangement joins TRBV12-3 or TRBV12-4 to TRBJ1-2; 10 bases line up with TRBD1. J lost 9 bases, V lost 5 bases, and 6 bases had no gene match. This CDR3 is built from 13 residues. Here the CDR3 reads CASSRDRGPRYTF. The CDR3 region has the DNA TGTGCCAGCAGTCGGGACAGGGGTCCGCGCTACACCTTC.

The rearrangement uses TRBV9 and TRBJ1-5; D remains ambiguous. Trimming removed 0 bases from V and 0 bases from J, with 4 bases in between. Germline CDR1 SGDLS, CDR2 YYNGEE. This CDR3 is built from 14 residues. The CDR3 here is CASSVGGSNQPQHF. For the CDR3, the DNA is TGTGCCAGCAGCGTAGGCGGTAGCAATCAGCCCCAGCATTTT.

This clone has only a few counts. The chain uses TRBV7-2 and TRBJ1-1; D ambiguous. The CDR3 runs to 13 residues. Germline V gives CDR1 SGHTA, CDR2 FQGNSA. Trimming removed 1 base at V and 8 bases at J, with 11 bases between. In DNA form, the CDR3 reads TGTGCCAGCAGCTTAGAGATCGGGAGAGAAGCTTTCTTT. It specifies CASSLEIGREAFF.